The 26 T cell receptor beta chains below come from one sample, sequenced in a study of control samples from healthy donors and cancer patients. The table came from immunoSEQ multiplex PCR; TCRdb's copy has only in-frame clones and leaves some out. The table lists approximately 79,000 clones, about 89% of them singletons. Specimen: blood. The receptors originated from a man aged 45-60 years in good health.

This clone came up once. The chain combines TRBV11-2 with TRBJ1-4; perhaps TRBD1 as D (5 bases). Germline values: CDR1 SGHAT, CDR2 FQNNGV. Trimming pared 2 bases from V and 4 bases from J, leaving 14 bases between. The CDR3 has 16 residues. CDR3 region: CASSLIRDRGNEKLFF. The DNA for the CDR3 is TGTGCCAGCAGCTTAATCCGGGATAGGGGTAATGAAAAACTGTTTTTT.

The chain carries TRBV19 and TRBJ1-4; 9 bases map to TRBD1. Per the germline V gene, CDR1 is LNHDA and CDR2 is SQIVND (reference sequence). V lost 6 bases and J lost 7; bases outside the gene matches: 6. CDR3 length equals 14 residues. The CDR3 bases are TGTGCCAGTAGGGACAGGGGCAGGTTTGAAAAACTGTTTTTT. Residues: CASRDRGRFEKLFF. Drawing the rest from reference TRBV19 and TRBJ1-4, the complete variable domain is DGGITQSPKYLFRKEGQNVTLSCEQNLNHDAMYWYRQDPGQGLRLIYYSQIVNDFQKGDIAEGYSVSREKKESFPLTVTSAQKNPTAFYLCASRDRGRFEKLFFGSGTQLSVL.

This clone was observed a single time. V is TRBV5-4 and J is TRBJ2-2; the D is unclear. CDR1 and CDR2 from the germline V gene are SGHNT and YYREEE (reference sequence). There are 13 residues in the CDR3. V lost 0 bases, J lost 6 bases, and 6 bases lay in between. The CDR3 DNA reads TGTGCCAGCAGCTTGGACCGCCCCGGGGAGCTGTTTTTT. Translated: CASSLDRPGELFF.

The V and J genes are TRBV4-3 and TRBJ1-2, with D unclear. The V end was cut by 1 base, the J end by 7 bases, with 10 bases between. Germline values: CDR1 LGHNA, CDR2 YSLEER. The CDR3 is made up of 13 amino acids. The CDR3 sequence: CASSQGGPLGYTF. The CDR3, as DNA: TGCGCCAGCAGCCAAGGAGGACCCCTTGGCTACACCTTC.

The chain couples TRBV7-9 to TRBJ2-2; D may correspond to TRBD1 or TRBD2 (5 bases each). The CDR3 is made up of 15 amino acids. The V gene lost 2 bases and the J gene lost 4 bases, with 11 bases spanning the gap. Germline-derived CDR1 and CDR2 are SEHNR and FQNEAQ (reference sequence). The CDR3 DNA reads as TGTGCCAGCAGCTTACGAGGGGCGGGCACCGGGGAGCTGTTTTTT. It codes for CASSLRGAGTGELFF.

The chain couples TRBV2 to TRBJ1-3; D gene uncertain. This CDR3 is built from 16 residues. Trimming left V 3 bases short and J 0 bases short, with 12 bases between. Germline CDR1 is SNHLY and CDR2 is FYNNEI. The CDR3 DNA reads as TGTGCCAGCAGTGATCGTCGGGTTAACTCTGGAAACACCATATATTTT. It is translated as CASSDRRVNSGNTIYF.

The chain employs TRBV4-3 and TRBJ2-1; D possibly matches TRBD1 or TRBD2 (5 bases each). Trimming pared 1 base from V and 8 bases from J, leaving 18 bases between. The germline V gene encodes CDR1 LGHNA and CDR2 YSLEER. The CDR3 runs to 16 residues. CDR3 protein: CASSQAPVTGPDEQFF. For the CDR3, the DNA is TGCGCCAGCAGCCAAGCCCCCGTTACGGGGCCGGATGAGCAGTTCTTC.

V gene TRBV29-1 combines with J gene TRBJ1-2, with D unresolved. The germline CDR1 and CDR2 sequences are SQVTM and ANQGSEA. The ends were cut back, 4 bases at V and 6 bases at J, with 27 bases in the middle. The length of the CDR3 is 17 residues. CDR3 sequence: CSVVGEDRPAAMDGYTF. The CDR3 DNA is TGCAGCGTTGTAGGAGAAGACCGACCTGCAGCCATGGATGGCTACACCTTC. The full variable domain, rest sourced from reference TRBV29-1 and TRBJ1-2, is SAVISQKPSRDICQRGTSLTIQCQVDSQVTMMFWYRQQPGQSLTLIATANQGSEATYESGFVIDKFPISRPNLTFSTLTVSNMSPEDSSIYLCSVVGEDRPAAMDGYTFGSGTRLTVV.

The genes are TRBV29-1 and TRBJ2-3; D remains ambiguous. V lost 4 bases and J lost 4, with 12 bases in between. Germline CDR1 SQVTM, CDR2 ANQGSEA. The CDR3 is 13 residues long. CDR3 nucleotides: TGCAGCGTTGTCCCCTATGGGCCAGATACGCAGTATTTT. Residues: CSVVPYGPDTQYF.

V and J are TRBV15 and TRBJ1-5; no definite D call. The CDR3 has 14 amino acids. Looked up from germline, CDR1 is LNHNV and CDR2 is YYDKDF (reference sequence). With 1 base removed from V and 1 base from J, the gap between germline ends came to 5 bases. This CDR3 is CATSRAGSNQPQHF. CDR3 DNA sequence: TGTGCCACCAGCAGAGCGGGCAGCAATCAGCCCCAGCATTTT.

This clone was counted once. This chain uses TRBV11-2 with TRBJ2-7; the D gene is possibly TRBD1 (6 bases). Per germline, CDR1 SGHAT and CDR2 FQNNGV. With 4 bases removed from V and 1 base from J, the gap between germline ends came to 17 bases. The CDR3 consists of 16 residues. CDR3 bases: TGTGCCAGCAGCTCCCAGGATGCTAGGGGGTCCTACGAGCAGTACTTC. Protein sequence: CASSSQDARGSYEQYF.

The chain joins TRBV27 to TRBJ2-2; the D call may be TRBD1 or TRBD2 (5 bases each). Trimming pared 10 bases from V and 5 bases from J, leaving 14 bases between. CDR1 and CDR2 from the germline V gene are MNHEY and SMNVEV (reference sequence). CDR3 size: 13 residues. CDR3 loop: CATRDARTGELFF. CDR3 nucleotide sequence: TGTGCCACTCGGGACGCGAGGACCGGGGAGCTGTTTTTT.

This clone was picked up a small number of times. V is TRBV27 and J is TRBJ1-6, with TRBD1 matching over 10 bases. Looked up from germline, CDR1 is MNHEY and CDR2 is SMNVEV (reference sequence). CDR3 size: 18 residues. V was pared by 2 bases and J by 9 bases, with 13 bases of the junction left unmatched. The CDR3 reads CASSLLPGQGTIGSPLHF. In nucleotides, the CDR3 is TGTGCCAGCAGTTTACTTCCGGGACAGGGGACTATAGGTTCACCCCTCCACTTT.

The chain combines TRBV7-9 with TRBJ1-4, with 8 positions matching TRBD1. Unmatched junction bases numbered 8, after V lost 5 bases and J lost 9 bases. The CDR3 covers 14 residues. Germline values: CDR1 SEHNR, CDR2 FQNEAQ (reference sequence). CDR3 coding DNA: TGTGCCAGCAGCGTGACAGGGGTCGAGCAAAAACTGTTTTTT. Translating gives CASSVTGVEQKLFF.

A single count supports this clone. For the CDR3, the DNA is TGTGCCAGCAGCCAGACAGTGAGCAATCAGCCCCAGCATTTT. It codes for CASSQTVSNQPQHF. The J gene is TRBJ1-5, the V gene TRBV3-1 (or the pseudogene TRBV3-2); D is possibly TRBD1 (5 bases). The CDR3 loop spans 14 amino acids. Trimming took off 3 bases at V and 1 base at J, with 7 bases between the two ends. CDR1 is LGHDT and CDR2 is YNNKEL in the germline V gene (reference sequence).

The table lists this clone with a count of one. The rearrangement joins TRBV7-2 to TRBJ1-4; D remains unclear. This CDR3 region has 12 residues. CDR1 and CDR2 (germline): SGHTA, FQGNSA. Trimming took 4 bases from V and 7 from J, leaving 7 bases between them. CDR3: CASSSDGEKLFF. CDR3 coding DNA: TGTGCCAGCAGCTCAGACGGTGAAAAACTGTTTTTT.

This clone was seen a single time. This chain connects TRBV6-1 to TRBJ1-2; D unresolved. The ends were cut back, 1 base at V and 2 bases at J, with 11 bases in the middle. Per germline, CDR1 MNHNS and CDR2 SASEGT. This CDR3 comprises 15 residues. The CDR3 bases are TGTGCCAGCAGTGAAGGGCCGGGGAGGAACTATGGCTACACCTTC. Protein product: CASSEGPGRNYGYTF.

The chain is built from TRBV7-9 and TRBJ1-5; D is unclear. This CDR3 is built from 14 residues. The germline gives CDR1 SEHNR, CDR2 FQNEAQ (reference sequence). The ends were cut back, 2 bases at V and 0 bases at J, with 5 bases in the middle. DNA of the CDR3: TGTGCCAGCAGCTTAACCGATAGCAATCAGCCCCAGCATTTT. The encoded protein is CASSLTDSNQPQHF.

The chain is built from TRBV27 and TRBJ1-2; 8 bases are shared with TRBD1. The CDR3 contains 15 residues. CDR1 is MNHEY, CDR2 SMNVEV, per germline (reference sequence). V lost 5 bases, J lost 8 bases, and 13 bases stayed unmatched. CDR3: CASSRVDRGTRGYTF. The CDR3 DNA follows: TGTGCCAGCAGTAGAGTCGACAGGGGAACTCGCGGCTACACCTTC.

The chain recombines TRBV6-5 with TRBJ1-1; possibly TRBD1 for D (5 bases). V shed 6 bases and J shed 4 bases, with 12 bases lying between them. Germline V gene sequence: CDR1 MNHEY, CDR2 SVGAGI. This CDR3 spans 13 amino acids. The CDR3 protein is CASRTVAGTEAFF. CDR3 bases: TGTGCCAGCAGGACAGTCGCAGGCACTGAAGCTTTCTTT.

The V and J genes are TRBV15 and TRBJ1-5, with TRBD1 identical over 9 bases. This CDR3 is 16 amino acids long. Looked up from germline, CDR1 is LNHNV and CDR2 is YYDKDF (reference sequence). With 0 bases clipped from V and 2 bases from J, the junction kept 2 bases outside the gene matches. The CDR3 nucleotides read TGTGCCACCAGCAGAGAGACAGGGGGAGGCAATCAGCCCCAGCATTTT. It yields the protein CATSRETGGGNQPQHF.

The chain employs TRBV4-2 and TRBJ2-7, with 10 bases lining up with TRBD2. V shed 0 bases, J shed 3 bases, and the junction held 5 bases outside the gene matches. Germline V gives CDR1 LGHNA, CDR2 YNFKEQ. The CDR3 loop spans 16 amino acids. This CDR3 reads CASSQELAGRRYEQYF. CDR3 nucleotide sequence: TGTGCCAGCAGCCAAGAACTAGCGGGGAGACGCTACGAGCAGTACTTC.

This clone was recorded only once. The chain carries TRBV6-6 and TRBJ1-5, with unresolved D. V lost 1 base to trimming and J lost 2 bases, with 9 bases between them. Germline lookup yields CDR1 MNHNY and CDR2 SVGAGI (reference sequence). This CDR3 comprises 15 residues. The CDR3 here is CASSYLGTGNQPQHF. CDR3 in DNA: TGTGCCAGCAGTTACTTGGGTACGGGCAATCAGCCCCAGCATTTT.

This chain connects TRBV7-2 to TRBJ2-1, with D perhaps TRBD2 (5 bases). This CDR3 region has 14 residues. The ends were cut back, 2 bases at V and 2 bases at J, with 7 bases in the middle. CDR1 is SGHTA, CDR2 FQGNSA, per germline. The CDR3 reads CASSLMRAYNEQFF. In DNA, the CDR3 is TGTGCCAGCAGCTTAATGCGGGCCTACAATGAGCAGTTCTTC.

The chain joins TRBV5-1 to TRBJ1-1; TRBD1 aligns across 7 bases. The germline V gene encodes CDR1 SGHRS and CDR2 YFSETQ. With V trimmed by 9 bases and J by 0 bases, 17 bases remained unmatched. The CDR3 contains 17 residues. CDR3 bases: TGCGCCACGACTAGGGGGCCAGGGGATTACATGAACACTGAAGCTTTCTTT. This codes for CATTRGPGDYMNTEAFF.

This sequence joins TRBV3-1 (or the pseudogene TRBV3-2) and TRBJ1-6; D gene ambiguous. The CDR3 spans 14 residues. Germline CDR1 is LGHDT and CDR2 is YNNKEL (reference sequence). Deletions cut 0 bases from V and 8 bases from J, with 8 bases between. CDR3: CASSQDRTYSPLHF. The CDR3 coding sequence is TGTGCCAGCAGCCAAGATCGAACTTATTCACCCCTCCACTTT.